This T cell receptor (beta chain) was identified in a study of beta chain features in type 1 diabetes. Every bit of the isolated RNA underwent reverse transcription, so sequencing read expressed TCRB transcripts. TCRdb's copy holds only in-frame clones and misses some; the assay was immunoSEQ multiplex PCR. The data show more than 95,000 clones, 15% to 20% seen once. On this clone: Its antigen is as yet unknown.

Germline CDR1 reads SGHTA; CDR2 reads FQGNSA. The V segment lost 2 bases and the J segment 5 bases; nucleotides outside the gene matches: 6. The CDR3 runs to 17 residues. General observations from the study: PCR might preferentially amplify shorter templates, equally in patients and controls. Among patients, naive, central memory and Treg TCRB repertoires appeared more similar than among healthy donors. Significant though moderate, a shortening of TCRB CDR3s appeared in all four CD4+ subsets of Type 1 diabetes patients.

This chain links TRBV7-2 with TRBJ2-3; the match to TRBD2 covers 14 bases. Sequenced input: central memory CD4+ T cells from blood. This TCR was sampled from a man between 18 and 35 years old with type 1 diabetes. CDR3 sequence reads: CASSLRLAGGPKDTQYF. The CDR3 DNA sequence: TGTGCCAGCAGCTTACGACTAGCGGGGGGGCCAAAAGATACGCAGTATTTT.